This record concerns one T cell receptor beta chain sequence. Its antigen is not yet known. No much larger clone is present one base from it, and per-base qualities are unavailable. CDR3 length: 14 amino acids, cysteine to phenylalanine. Just CDR3 DNA is preserved here, 42 bases in frame from base 1. Relative to germline, V is 0 bases shorter and J is 2 bases shorter, with 7 bases between their ends. The germline V gene provides CDR1 MNHEY and CDR2 SVGAGI. Sample time point, as interpreted from the label and publication: cycle 4 day 1 (C4D1), after less than 7 weeks of nivolumab. Every trial patient had relapsed after autologous stem cell transplantation, and cohorts A, B and C differed in prior brentuximab vedotin exposure. A total of under 70 patients with relapsed/refractory classical Hodgkin lymphoma made up the trial cohort, and each patient's best overall response was complete response, partial response or progressive disease. Single-agent nivolumab was administered to trial patients in the multi-cohort phase II CheckMate 205 trial. An independent review committee assessed best overall response using the 2007 International Working Group response criteria. Trial PBMCs were collected just before the start of nivolumab (C1D1) and during therapy at cycle 2 day 1 and cycle 4 day 1. Peripheral blood was collected in 8 mL Vacutainer Cell Preparation Tubes, from which PBMCs were isolated by centrifugation and then cryopreserved.

The entry originates in a study of PD-1 blockade in classical Hodgkin lymphoma (TCRdb year 2020). For the wider study: Nivolumab dosing was 3 mg/kg intravenously every 2 weeks, continuing until either disease progression or unacceptable toxicity. The study used CyTOF and TCR beta sequencing to define a peripheral blood immune signature of response to PD-1 blockade in classical Hodgkin lymphoma. Results and caveats for the whole study, not just this receptor: The study covered only a single clinical trial cohort, and the causes of the repertoire differences, possibly disease activity or prior therapy, were still not defined. Baseline diversity similar to that of newly diagnosed patients was observed in trial patients achieving complete response, whereas significantly lower diversity was observed in partial responders and progressors. Baseline TCR diversity was reported to be lower in newly diagnosed patients than in healthy donors, and even lower in relapsed/refractory patients. Diversity was lower in patients who began nivolumab less than 1 year after ASCT, so these patients were left out of later analyses to avoid confounding by immune reconstitution. CD4+ but not CD8+ TCR diversity rose significantly by C4D1 (p=0.0027 vs p=0.16), most apparent in complete responders (p=0.02).

Genomic DNA was extracted with the Qiagen DNeasy kit from unsorted PBMCs and from negatively selected CD4+ and CD8+ fractions. TCR beta CDR3 regions were amplified by immunoSEQ multiplex PCR using primers annealing to V and J segments. A synthetic immune receptor repertoire was used to minimize amplification bias, and any residual bias was removed computationally once sequencing was done. On the study's bioinformatics: Repertoire diversity was quantified as the Shannon entropy index using custom Python scripts. Unsorted, CD4+ and CD8+ repertoires were analyzed separately, except for combined analyses in which CD4+ and CD8+ sequences were merged in silico. A clone was considered expanded if an increase in frequency of at least 2-fold after treatment relative to C1D1 was found, and a pseudocount of 0.5 was applied to clones undetected at baseline. Clones with 0 or 1 copy at C1D1 were classified as singleton clones, and clones with 2 or more copies were classified as non-singleton clones. Clones expanded in unsorted samples were annotated as CD4+, CD8+ or unknown by matching protein sequences in sorted samples from the same patient. Wilcoxon tests on paired samples were used to test diversity changes from C1D1 to C4D1. TCRdb carries this immuneACCESS record with in-frame sequences only. Its versions omit some clonotypes, under half of them owing to an unresolved V gene in the studies checked, with the rest unexplained. That table gives V, J and clone size, and the DNA gave D and trimming. For this sample the table gives about 27,000 clones, of which around three quarters were detected only once. The ten largest clones represent approximately 3.6% of the sample.

This specimen consisted of peripheral blood mononuclear cells (PBMCs), obtained before the fourth cycle of nivolumab. The chain links TRBV6-5 with TRBJ2-5; no D segment can be confidently identified. This receptor was taken from a human donor with classical Hodgkin lymphoma. The CDR3 sequence is CASSYSLQQETQYF. The nucleotide sequence reads TGTGCCAGCAGTTACTCGTTACAACAAGAGACCCAGTACTTC.